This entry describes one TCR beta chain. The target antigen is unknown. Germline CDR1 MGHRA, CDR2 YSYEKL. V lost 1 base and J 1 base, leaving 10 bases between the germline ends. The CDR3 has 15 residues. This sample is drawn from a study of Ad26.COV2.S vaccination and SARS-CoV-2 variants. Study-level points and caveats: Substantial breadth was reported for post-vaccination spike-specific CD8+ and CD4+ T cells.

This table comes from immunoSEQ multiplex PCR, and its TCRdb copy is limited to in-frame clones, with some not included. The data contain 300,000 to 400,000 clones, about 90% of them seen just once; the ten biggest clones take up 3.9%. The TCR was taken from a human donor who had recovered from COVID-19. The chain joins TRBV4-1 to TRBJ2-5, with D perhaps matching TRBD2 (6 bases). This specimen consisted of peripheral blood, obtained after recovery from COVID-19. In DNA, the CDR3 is TGCGCCAGCAGCCAAGCGGGGGTGTTCCAAGAGACCCAGTACTTC. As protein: CASSQAGVFQETQYF.